The clone carrying this TCR beta chain showed up many times. TCRdb passed the 5' RACE reads through MiXCR, listing each CDR3 protein once. This table has some 37,000 distinct CDR3 sequences, 9% to 10% appearing once. The data stem from a study of early T cells in non-severe SARS-CoV-2 infection. V lost 5 bases and J lost 2; bases outside the gene matches: 9. Germline lookup yields CDR1 SGHDT and CDR2 YYEEEE. The CDR3 contains 16 residues. The chain uses TRBV5-6 and TRBJ2-5; 10 bases map to TRBD1. The TCR comes from an adult who was a healthcare worker with PCR-confirmed SARS-CoV-2 infection or an uninfected control (not recorded which). The sequenced sample was whole blood. This CDR3 reads CASRSYGQGDQETQYF. The DNA for the CDR3 is TGTGCCAGCAGGTCCTATGGACAGGGGGATCAAGAGACCCAGTACTTC.